Listed below are T cell receptor beta chains from one sample, sequenced in a study of response to subunit inactivated influenza vaccine. TCRdb called the RT-PCR reads again in MiXCR, with one record for every CDR3 protein. The sample yields about 310,000 distinct CDR3 sequences, just over 20% seen once. The sequenced sample was PBMCs from blood, obtained around 22 months after vaccination. The receptors originated from a man between 50 and 69 years old who received an inactivated influenza vaccine. CDR3s include the opening cysteine and the closing phenylalanine or tryptophan. The D gene is left open where the match is weak. A row's size may be missing; if present it is once, few, many or a size class.

J | size | V | D | DNA | CDR3
TRBJ1-3 | many | TRBV6-1 | - | TGTGCCAGCAGTGAAGTCGGAAGGGGTAGAGGAAACACCATATATTTT | CASSEVGRGRGNTIYF
TRBJ1-1 | - | TRBV12-3/TRBV12-4 | TRBD1 | TGTGCCAGCAGTCCTTCGACAGGGGGGACTGAAGCTTTCTTT | CASSPSTGGTEAFF
TRBJ1-2 | few | TRBV24-1 | - | TGTGCCACCAGTGATTACGGAGGCTACACCTTC | CATSDYGGYTF
TRBJ2-7 | few | TRBV7-8 | - | TGTGCCAGCAGCTTTGGAGAGGGCCTCGAGCAGTACTTC | CASSFGEGLEQYF
TRBJ1-4 | few | TRBV6-1 | - | TGTGCCAGCAGTGCTCGGACTGGAATCAATGAAAAACTGTTTTTT | CASSARTGINEKLFF
TRBJ1-4 | - | TRBV28 | - | TGTGCCAGTAGCACCGGGACAAGAGAAAAACTGTTTTTT | CASSTGTREKLFF
TRBJ1-1 | many | TRBV4-1 | - | TGCGCCAGCAGCCAACCCGGACAGCGCTTAATGAACACTGAAGCTTTCTTT | CASSQPGQRLMNTEAFF
TRBJ2-1 | many | TRBV29-1 | - | TGCAGCGTTGAAAAACAACCCCCCTACAATGAGCAGTTCTTC | CSVEKQPPYNEQFF
TRBJ1-6 | many | TRBV5-5 | - | TGTGCCAGCAGCTTGGTGTCAATCCCACCCCTCCACTTT | CASSLVSIPPLHF
TRBJ2-2 | many | TRBV5-4 | - | TGTGCCAGCAGCTTTCCGACAGCCCACACCGGGGAGCTGTTTTTT | CASSFPTAHTGELFF
TRBJ1-1 | few | TRBV4-3 | TRBD1 | TGCGCCAGCAGCCAAGATACCACCGGGACAGGGAGAACTACTGAAGCTTTCTTT | CASSQDTTGTGRTTEAFF
TRBJ1-6 | many | TRBV9 | - | TGTGCCAGCAGCGTAAGGGATTCACCCCTCCACTTT | CASSVRDSPLHF
TRBJ1-6 | many | TRBV18 | TRBD1 | TGTGCCAGCTCACCACTGCAGGGGGCGAATTCACCCCTCCACTTT | CASSPLQGANSPLHF
TRBJ2-4 | - | TRBV6-2/TRBV6-3 | - | TGTGCCAGCAGTTCGGGGACCGGGAATCTAGCCAAAAACATTCAGTACTTC | CASSSGTGNLAKNIQYF
TRBJ2-2 | few | TRBV20-1 | - | TGCAGTGCTAGTGGTATCAAAAACACCGGGGAGCTGTTTTTT | CSASGIKNTGELFF
TRBJ1-1 | few | TRBV12-3/TRBV12-4 | - | TGTGCCAGCCTCCCCCCGGGGCCAGCGGGCACTGAAGCTTTCTTT | CASLPPGPAGTEAFF
TRBJ1-1 | few | TRBV29-1 | - | TGCAGCGCAAGGAACACTGAAGCTTTCTTT | CSARNTEAFF
TRBJ1-1 | - | TRBV7-9 | - | TGTGCCAGCAGCGAGAAGGGTGTGAGCACTGAAGCTTTCTTT | CASSEKGVSTEAFF
TRBJ1-1 | - | TRBV6-1 | TRBD1 | TGTGCCAGCATCGACAGGGGAAAGAACACTGAAGCTTTCTTT | CASIDRGKNTEAFF
TRBJ1-5 | - | TRBV6-2/TRBV6-3 | - | TGTGCCAGCAGTTATCACAGCAGCGCGAATCAGCCCCAGCATTTT | CASSYHSSANQPQHF
TRBJ1-6 | few | TRBV11-2 | TRBD1 | TGTGCCAGCAGCTTTAACAGGGGCGGTTCGCCCCTCCACTTT | CASSFNRGGSPLHF
TRBJ1-6 | many | TRBV12-3/TRBV12-4 | TRBD1 | TGTGCCAGCAGTACTATACTGGCGTCAGGGGGATCCCTCACCCTCCACTTT | CASSTILASGGSLTLHF
TRBJ1-3 | few | TRBV10-3 | - | TGTGCCATCAGTCTAAGCCTCGGGGGAGCTGGAAACACCATATATTTT | CAISLSLGGAGNTIYF
TRBJ2-1 | once | TRBV6-2/TRBV6-3 | - | TGTGCCAGCAGTTACTCGAAATTCCCTGGACAGACCTCCTACAATGAGCAGTTCTTC | CASSYSKFPGQTSYNEQFF
TRBJ1-3 | - | TRBV18 | - | TGTGCCAGCTCACCACGAGCGGCTACCTCTGGAAACACCATATATTTT | CASSPRAATSGNTIYF
TRBJ2-1 | few | TRBV18 | - | TGTGCCAGCTCACCGAGGGAACAGCTGGCCAATGAGCAGTTCTTC | CASSPREQLANEQFF
TRBJ1-1 | few | TRBV20-1 | - | TGCAGTGCTAGAGCGAACACTGAAGCTTTCTTT | CSARANTEAFF
TRBJ2-3 | few | TRBV5-1 | TRBD1 | TGCGCCAGCCGAAGACAGGGAAACACAGATACGCAGTATTTT | CASRRQGNTDTQYF
TRBJ1-2 | many | TRBV7-2 | - | TGTGCCAGCAGCTTTGGAGGACACTATGGCTACACCTTC | CASSFGGHYGYTF
TRBJ2-1 | - | TRBV27 | - | TGTGCCAGCAGTTCGAGGGGTTCCTACAATGAGCAGTTCTTC | CASSSRGSYNEQFF
TRBJ1-6 | - | TRBV6-5 | - | TGTGCCAGCAGTTACGACGACGGCTGGAATTCACCCCTCCACTTT | CASSYDDGWNSPLHF
TRBJ1-5 | - | TRBV20-1 | - | TGCAGTGCCACACAGGGAATGAACAATCAGCCCCAGCATTTT | CSATQGMNNQPQHF
TRBJ2-7 | - | TRBV3-1 | TRBD1 | TGTGCCAGCAGCCAATTCGACAGGGTCGAGCAGTACTTC | CASSQFDRVEQYF
TRBJ2-7 | few | TRBV29-1 | - | TGCAGCGTTGAGGGGGACGGATACTACGAGCAGTACTTC | CSVEGDGYYEQYF
TRBJ1-1 | - | TRBV18 | - | TGTGCCAGCTCACCTCAGGGTGGGGACACTGAAGCTTTCTTT | CASSPQGGDTEAFF
TRBJ1-1 | - | TRBV10-3 | - | TGTGCCATCAGTGACGGGGGAGGGATGAACACTGAAGCTTTCTTT | CAISDGGGMNTEAFF
TRBJ1-4 | few | TRBV15 | - | TGTGCCACCAGCAGAGACAGGGGCGGCTCCAAACTGTTTTTT | CATSRDRGGSKLFF
TRBJ1-4 | - | TRBV7-8 | - | TGTGCCAGCAGTCTACAGATTTTAAGTGCAACTAATGAAAAACTGTTTTTT | CASSLQILSATNEKLFF
TRBJ1-1 | - | TRBV12-3/TRBV12-4 | - | TGTGCCAGCAGTATACTAGGGGTAGAAGCTTTCTTT | CASSILGVEAFF
TRBJ1-2 | - | TRBV7-9 | - | TGTGCCAGCAGCACAACCCGACAGCCATCCTTC | CASSTTRQPSF
TRBJ1-1 | few | TRBV19 | TRBD1 | TGTGCCAGCGCAATAGACAGGGGCAACACTGAAGCTTTCTTT | CASAIDRGNTEAFF
TRBJ1-2 | few | TRBV5-1 | - | TGCGCCAGCAGCTGGGACCAGGGGCAGTATGGCTACACCTTC | CASSWDQGQYGYTF
TRBJ2-1 | - | TRBV7-9 | - | TGTGCCAGCAGCTTAGTCTTCACAGGCTCTATCGACAATGAGCAGTTCTTC | CASSLVFTGSIDNEQFF
TRBJ1-1 | many | TRBV7-6 | TRBD1 | TGTGCCAGCAGCTTAGGACAGGGGGCAAACACTGAAGCTTTCTTT | CASSLGQGANTEAFF
TRBJ1-4 | few | TRBV13 | - | TGTGCCAGCAGCTTAGGCGTGGGACCTAATGAAAAACTGTTTTTT | CASSLGVGPNEKLFF
TRBJ1-2 | few | TRBV15 | TRBD1 | TGTGCCACCAGCAGAGACGGGACAGCAGCTAACTATGGCTACACCTTC | CATSRDGTAANYGYTF
TRBJ2-6 | few | TRBV5-1 | - | TGCGCCAGCAGCTTGAACCTGGACTCTGGGGCCAACGTCCTGACTTTC | CASSLNLDSGANVLTF
TRBJ1-1 | few | TRBV29-1 | - | TGCAGCGTTGAGTTTGTAGGGCGGGGAATGAACACTGAAGCTTTCTTT | CSVEFVGRGMNTEAFF
TRBJ2-3 | few | TRBV7-9 | - | TGTGCCAGCAGCTTTGGTCAGACTTTGGATACGCAGTATTTT | CASSFGQTLDTQYF
TRBJ1-5 | few | TRBV12-3/TRBV12-4 | - | TGTGCCAGCACCACCGGTCCTCAGCCCCAGCATTTT | CASTTGPQPQHF
TRBJ1-2 | few | TRBV7-2 | - | TGTGCCAGCAGTCGTGTCCGGGGCGAGGTCGGCGGCTACACCTTC | CASSRVRGEVGGYTF
TRBJ2-3 | few | TRBV6-5 | TRBD2 | TGTGCCAGCAGTTACCTACGACTAGCGGGAGGGTCGGCAGATACGCAGTATTTT | CASSYLRLAGGSADTQYF
TRBJ1-2 | - | TRBV12-3/TRBV12-4 | - | TGTGCCAGCAGTTCAACAGGATACTATGGCTACACCTTC | CASSSTGYYGYTF
TRBJ1-2 | few | TRBV6-1 | - | TGTGCCAGCCTGGATCTCGGGGGCTATGGCTACACCTTC | CASLDLGGYGYTF
TRBJ2-7 | many | TRBV5-1 | TRBD1 | TGTGCCAGCAGTCTACAGGGGTACGAGCAGTACTTC | CASSLQGYEQYF